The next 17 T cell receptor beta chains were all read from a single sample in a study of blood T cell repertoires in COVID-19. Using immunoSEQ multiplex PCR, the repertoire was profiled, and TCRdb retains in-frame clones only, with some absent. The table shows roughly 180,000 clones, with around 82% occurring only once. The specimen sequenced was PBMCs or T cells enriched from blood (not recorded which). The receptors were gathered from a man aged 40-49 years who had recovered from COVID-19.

CDR3 sequence: CAISLTGVRSPLHF. In nucleotides, the CDR3 is TGTGCCATCAGCCTGACAGGGGTCCGTTCACCCCTCCACTTT. V gene TRBV10-3 combines with J gene TRBJ1-6, with 8 bases aligning to TRBD1. This CDR3 has 14 amino acids. The germline CDR1 and CDR2 sequences are ENHRY and SYGVKD. Trimming removed 6 bases from V and 9 bases from J; junction bases left unmatched: 7.

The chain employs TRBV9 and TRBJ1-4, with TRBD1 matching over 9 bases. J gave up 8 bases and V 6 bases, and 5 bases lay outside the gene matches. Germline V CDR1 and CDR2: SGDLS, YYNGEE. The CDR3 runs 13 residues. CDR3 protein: CASTGTGSEKLFF. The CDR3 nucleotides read TGTGCCAGCACCGGGACAGGGTCCGAAAAACTGTTTTTT.

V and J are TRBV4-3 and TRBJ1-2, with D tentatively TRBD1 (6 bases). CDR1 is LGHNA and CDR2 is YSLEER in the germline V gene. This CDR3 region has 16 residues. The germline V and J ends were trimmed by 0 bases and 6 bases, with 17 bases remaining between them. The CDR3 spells CASSQDPGQGRDGYTF. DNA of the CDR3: TGCGCCAGCAGCCAAGATCCCGGGCAGGGGCGGGATGGCTACACCTTC.

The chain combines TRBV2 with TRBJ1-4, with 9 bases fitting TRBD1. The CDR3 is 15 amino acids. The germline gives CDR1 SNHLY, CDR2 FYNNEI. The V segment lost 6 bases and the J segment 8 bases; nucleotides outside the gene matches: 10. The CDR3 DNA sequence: TGTGCCAGCAGGATTTTACAGGGGGCAGGGGAAAAACTGTTTTTT. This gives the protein CASRILQGAGEKLFF. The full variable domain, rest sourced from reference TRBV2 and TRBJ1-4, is EPEVTQTPSHQVTQMGQEVILRCVPISNHLYFYWYRQILGQKVEFLVSFYNNEISEKSEIFDDQFSVERPDGSNFTLKIRSTKLEDSAMYFCASRILQGAGEKLFFGSGTQLSVL.

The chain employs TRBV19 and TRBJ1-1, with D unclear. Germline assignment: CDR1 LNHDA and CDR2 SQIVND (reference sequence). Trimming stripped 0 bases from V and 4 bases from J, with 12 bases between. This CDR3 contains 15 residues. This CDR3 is CASSIDGWRGTEAFF. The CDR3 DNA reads TGTGCCAGTAGTATAGATGGGTGGCGGGGCACTGAAGCTTTCTTT.

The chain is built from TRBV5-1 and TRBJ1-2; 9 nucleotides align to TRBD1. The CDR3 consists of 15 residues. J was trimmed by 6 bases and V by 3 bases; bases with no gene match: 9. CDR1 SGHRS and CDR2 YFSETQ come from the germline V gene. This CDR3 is CASSWVGTGMDGYTF. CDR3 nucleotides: TGCGCCAGCAGCTGGGTGGGGACAGGGATGGATGGCTACACCTTC.

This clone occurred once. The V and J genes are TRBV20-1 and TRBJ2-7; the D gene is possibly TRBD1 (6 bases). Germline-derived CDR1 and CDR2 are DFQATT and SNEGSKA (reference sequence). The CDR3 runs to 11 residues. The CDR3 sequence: CGPRGTYEQYF. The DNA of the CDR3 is TGCGGGCCGAGGGGGACGTACGAGCAGTACTTC.

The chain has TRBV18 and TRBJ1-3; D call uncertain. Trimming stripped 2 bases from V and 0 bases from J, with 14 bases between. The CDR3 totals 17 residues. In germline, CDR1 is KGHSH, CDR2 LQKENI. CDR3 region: CASSPYVQTVSGNTIYF. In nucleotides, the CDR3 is TGTGCCAGCTCACCATACGTACAGACCGTCTCTGGAAACACCATATATTTT.

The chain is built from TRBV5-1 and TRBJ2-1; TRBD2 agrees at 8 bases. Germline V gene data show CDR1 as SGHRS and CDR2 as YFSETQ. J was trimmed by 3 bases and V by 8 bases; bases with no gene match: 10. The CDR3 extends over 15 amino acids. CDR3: CASGGSLAGYNEQFF. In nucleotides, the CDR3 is TGCGCCAGTGGGGGGTCCCTAGCGGGCTACAATGAGCAGTTCTTC.

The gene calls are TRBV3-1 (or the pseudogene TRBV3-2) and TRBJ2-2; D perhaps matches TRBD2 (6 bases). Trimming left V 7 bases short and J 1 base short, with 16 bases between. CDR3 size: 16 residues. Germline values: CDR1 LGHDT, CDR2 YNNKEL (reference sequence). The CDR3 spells CASNLLSGGNTGELFF. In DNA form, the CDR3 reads TGTGCCAGCAATCTCCTTAGCGGTGGGAACACCGGGGAGCTGTTTTTT.

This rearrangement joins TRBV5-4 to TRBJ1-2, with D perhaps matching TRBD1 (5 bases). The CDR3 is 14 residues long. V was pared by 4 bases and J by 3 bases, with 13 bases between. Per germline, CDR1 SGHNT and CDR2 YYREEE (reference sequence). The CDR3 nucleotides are TGTGCCAGCAGCCAAACGACAGTGGACTATGGCTACACCTTC. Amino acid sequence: CASSQTTVDYGYTF. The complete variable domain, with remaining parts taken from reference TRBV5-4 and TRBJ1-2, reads ETGVTQSPTHLIKTRGQQVTLRCSSQSGHNTVSWYQQALGQGPQFIFQYYREEENGRGNFPPRFSGLQFPNYSSELNVNALELDDSALYLCASSQTTVDYGYTFGSGTRLTVV.

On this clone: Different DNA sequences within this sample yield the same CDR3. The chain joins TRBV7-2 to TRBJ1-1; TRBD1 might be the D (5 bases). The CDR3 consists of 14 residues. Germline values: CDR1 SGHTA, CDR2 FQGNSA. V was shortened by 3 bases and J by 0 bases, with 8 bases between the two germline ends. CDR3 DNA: TGTGCCAGCAGCTTCGGGGGAGTGAACACTGAAGCTTTCTTT. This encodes CASSFGGVNTEAFF.

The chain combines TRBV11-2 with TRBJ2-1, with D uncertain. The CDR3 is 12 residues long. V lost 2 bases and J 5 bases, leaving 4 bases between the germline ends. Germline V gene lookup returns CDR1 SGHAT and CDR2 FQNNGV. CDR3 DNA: TGTGCCAGCAGCTTACAGGACAATGAGCAGTTCTTC. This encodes CASSLQDNEQFF.

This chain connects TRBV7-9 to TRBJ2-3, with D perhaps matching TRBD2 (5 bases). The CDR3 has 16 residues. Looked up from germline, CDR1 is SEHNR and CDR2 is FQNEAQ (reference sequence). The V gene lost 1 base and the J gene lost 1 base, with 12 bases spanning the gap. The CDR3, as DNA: TGTGCCAGCAGCTTAGACGGGGATTCGGGCACAGATACGCAGTATTTT. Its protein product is CASSLDGDSGTDTQYF.

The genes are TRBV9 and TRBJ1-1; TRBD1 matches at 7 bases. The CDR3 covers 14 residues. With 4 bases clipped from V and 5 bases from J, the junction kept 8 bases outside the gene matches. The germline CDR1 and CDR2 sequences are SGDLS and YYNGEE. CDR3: CASSRLTGETEAFF. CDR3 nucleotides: TGTGCCAGCAGCCGGCTCACAGGGGAAACTGAAGCTTTCTTT.

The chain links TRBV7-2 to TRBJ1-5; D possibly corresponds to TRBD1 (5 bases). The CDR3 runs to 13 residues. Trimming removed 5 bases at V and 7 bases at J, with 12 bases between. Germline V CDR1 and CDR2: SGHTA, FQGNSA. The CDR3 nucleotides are TGTGCCAGCAGCAGGGGTGATGGCCAGCCCCAGCATTTT. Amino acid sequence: CASSRGDGQPQHF.

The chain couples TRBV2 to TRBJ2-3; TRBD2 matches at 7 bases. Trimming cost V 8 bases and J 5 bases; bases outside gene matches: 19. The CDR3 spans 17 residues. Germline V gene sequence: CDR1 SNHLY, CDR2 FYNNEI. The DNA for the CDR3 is TGTGCCAGCGCCACTTTTCTATCGGGAGGTGCAGAAGATACGCAGTATTTT. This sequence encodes CASATFLSGGAEDTQYF.